One and the same sample provided the 5 T cell receptor beta chains below, sequenced in a study of blood T cell repertoires in COVID-19. Repertoires were generated with immunoSEQ multiplex PCR, while TCRdb's copy carries only in-frame clones and drops some. The data contain about 49,000 clones, roughly 83% of them singletons. The specimen was peripheral blood. These receptors were taken from a human donor in a cohort sampled during active COVID-19.

The chain links TRBV29-1 to TRBJ1-2; possibly TRBD1 for D (5 bases). V lost 3 bases and J 7 bases, leaving 9 bases between the germline ends. The CDR3 consists of 11 residues. CDR1 and CDR2 from the germline V gene are SQVTM and ANQGSEA. DNA of the CDR3: TGCAGCGTTGACAGGGAGGGTGGCTACACCTTC. Translating gives CSVDREGGYTF.

The V call is TRBV19, the J call TRBJ1-4; possibly TRBD1 for D (5 bases). The germline gives CDR1 LNHDA, CDR2 SQIVND (reference sequence). CDR3 length equals 13 residues. The V end lost 7 bases, the J end lost 4 bases, and 10 bases lay between the germline ends. The CDR3 sequence is CASTAGLNEKLFF. CDR3 in DNA: TGTGCCAGTACGGCGGGGCTTAATGAAAAACTGTTTTTT.

J is TRBJ2-1 and V is TRBV24-1; the D is unclear. V lost 2 bases to trimming and J lost 4 bases, with 14 bases between them. The CDR3 sequence is 16 residues long. Germline V CDR1 and CDR2: KGHDR, SFDVKD. CDR3 sequence (DNA): TGTGCCACCAGTGATTCCGACTTGTTACGGTACAATGAGCAGTTCTTC. Translating it yields CATSDSDLLRYNEQFF.

This clone has just one count. This chain links TRBV24-1 with TRBJ1-2; no firm D call. There are 12 residues in the CDR3. Germline CDR1 and CDR2: KGHDR and SFDVKD. V was trimmed by 4 bases and J by 4 bases, leaving 6 bases between them. In DNA form, the CDR3 reads TGTGCCACCAGTGAGGCAGGCTATGGCTACACCTTC. Protein: CATSEAGYGYTF.

This clone has a handful of counts. This rearrangement joins TRBV18 to TRBJ1-2; no firm D call. The germline V gene has CDR1 KGHSH and CDR2 LQKENI. Trimming left V 2 bases short and J 4 bases short, with 11 bases between. The CDR3 length is 14 residues. In DNA form, the CDR3 reads TGTGCCAGCTCACCATCGAAGGAGGTCTATGGCTACACCTTC. Amino acid sequence: CASSPSKEVYGYTF. Variable domain in full (rest from reference TRBV18 and TRBJ1-2): NAGVMQNPRHLVRRRGQEARLRCSPMKGHSHVYWYRQLPEEGLKFMVYLQKENIIDESGMPKERFSAEFPKEGPSILRIQQVVRGDSAAYFCASSPSKEVYGYTFGSGTRLTVV.